The clone carrying this T cell receptor (beta chain) has a handful of counts. The antigen is unknown. Germline V gene lookup returns CDR1 MNHEY and CDR2 SVGEGT. With V trimmed by 7 bases and J by 5 bases, 9 bases remained unmatched. CDR3 length: 14 residues. They built TCR cDNA with 5'RACE template switching, a step that put in a universal primer site and UMIs. TCRdb fed the 5' RACE reads into MiXCR, producing one record per CDR3 protein. The sample carries some 340,000 distinct CDR3 sequences, about 10% recorded once. The data were obtained in a study of T cells after yellow fever vaccination. General study points: Boosting was followed by the reappearance of most primary-vaccination clones (about 96% CD4, about 88% CD8). Overall, a small share of clonotypes was seen in both CD4 and CD8 compartments.

The sample in question was CD4+ T cells sorted from PBMCs, obtained 45 days after the yellow fever booster vaccination. The V and J genes are TRBV6-2 or TRBV6-3 and TRBJ2-3; 7 bases map to TRBD1. The sequence came from a man aged 18 to 30 who received the YFV17D yellow fever vaccine. The CDR3 nucleotides are TGTGCCAGCAATGCAAGGGGGCCGGTAGATACGCAGTATTTT. Encoded protein: CASNARGPVDTQYF.